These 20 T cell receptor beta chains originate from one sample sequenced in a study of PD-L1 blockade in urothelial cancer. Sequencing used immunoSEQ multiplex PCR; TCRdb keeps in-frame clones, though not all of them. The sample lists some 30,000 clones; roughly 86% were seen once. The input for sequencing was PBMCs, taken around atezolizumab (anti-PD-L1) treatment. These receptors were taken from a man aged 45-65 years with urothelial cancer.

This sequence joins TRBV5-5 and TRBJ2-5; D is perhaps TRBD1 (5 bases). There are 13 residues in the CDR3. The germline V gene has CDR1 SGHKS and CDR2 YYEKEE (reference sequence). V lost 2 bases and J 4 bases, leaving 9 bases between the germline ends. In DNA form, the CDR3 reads TGTGCCAGCAGCTTCCAGGGAAGAGAGACCCAGTACTTC. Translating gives CASSFQGRETQYF.

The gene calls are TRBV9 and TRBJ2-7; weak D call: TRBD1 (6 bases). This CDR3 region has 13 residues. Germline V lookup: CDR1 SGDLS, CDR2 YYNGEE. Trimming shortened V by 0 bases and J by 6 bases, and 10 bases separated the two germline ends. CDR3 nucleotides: TGTGCCAGCAGCGTAGTGTTAGGGGGCGAGCAGTACTTC. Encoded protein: CASSVVLGGEQYF.

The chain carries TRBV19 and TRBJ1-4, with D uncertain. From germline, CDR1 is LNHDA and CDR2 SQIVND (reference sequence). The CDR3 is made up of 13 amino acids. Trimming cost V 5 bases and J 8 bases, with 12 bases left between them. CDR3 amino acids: CASSFRPEEKLFF. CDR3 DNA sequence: TGTGCCAGTAGTTTCAGACCGGAGGAAAAACTGTTTTTT.

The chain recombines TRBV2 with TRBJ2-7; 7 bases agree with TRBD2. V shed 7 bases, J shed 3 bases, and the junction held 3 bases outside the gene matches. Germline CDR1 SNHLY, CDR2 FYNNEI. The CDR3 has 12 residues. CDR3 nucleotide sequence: TGTGCCAGCACCGGGGGGTTCTACGAGCAGTACTTC. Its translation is CASTGGFYEQYF.

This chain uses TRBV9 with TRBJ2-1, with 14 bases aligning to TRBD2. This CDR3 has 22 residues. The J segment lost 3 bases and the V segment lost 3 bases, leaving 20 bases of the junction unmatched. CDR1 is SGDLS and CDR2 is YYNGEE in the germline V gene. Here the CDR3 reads CASSGQGLLGTSGRPDYNEQFF. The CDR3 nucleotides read TGTGCCAGCAGCGGACAGGGACTCCTCGGGACTAGCGGGAGACCCGACTACAATGAGCAGTTCTTC.

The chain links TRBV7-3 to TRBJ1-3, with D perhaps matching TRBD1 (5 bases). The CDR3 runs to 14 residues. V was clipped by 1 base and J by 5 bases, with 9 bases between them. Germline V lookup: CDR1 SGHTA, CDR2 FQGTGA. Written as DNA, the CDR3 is TGTGCCAGCAGCTTAAGCAGGGTTAGAAACACCATATATTTT. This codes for CASSLSRVRNTIYF.

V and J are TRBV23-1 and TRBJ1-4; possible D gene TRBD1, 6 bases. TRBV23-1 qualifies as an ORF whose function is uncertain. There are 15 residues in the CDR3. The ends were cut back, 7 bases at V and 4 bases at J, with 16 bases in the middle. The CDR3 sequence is CASTLEDSFNEKLFF. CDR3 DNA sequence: TGCGCCAGCACCCTCGAGGACAGTTTTAATGAAAAACTGTTTTTT.

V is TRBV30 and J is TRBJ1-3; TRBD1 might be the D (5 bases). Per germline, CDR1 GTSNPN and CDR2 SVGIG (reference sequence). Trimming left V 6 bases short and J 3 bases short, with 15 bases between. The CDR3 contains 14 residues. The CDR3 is CACPTRGLGNTIYF. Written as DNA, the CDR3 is TGTGCCTGCCCGACCCGGGGACTTGGAAACACCATATATTTT.

This CDR3 reads CASSLHTGTGVFYEQYF. Here the CDR3 DNA reads TGTGCCAGCAGCTTACATACCGGGACAGGGGTTTTCTACGAGCAGTACTTC. V gene TRBV7-2 combines with J gene TRBJ2-7; TRBD1 aligns across 10 bases. V trimming: 2 bases; J trimming: 3 bases; junction bases outside the gene matches: 10. Per the germline V gene, CDR1 is SGHTA and CDR2 is FQGNSA. This CDR3 is 17 amino acids long. Filled out from reference TRBV7-2 and TRBJ2-7, the complete variable domain reads GAGVSQSPSNKVTEKGKDVELRCDPISGHTALYWYRQSLGQGLEFLIYFQGNSAPDKSGLPSDRFSAERTGGSVSTLTIQRTQQEDSAVYLCASSLHTGTGVFYEQYFGPGTRLTVT.

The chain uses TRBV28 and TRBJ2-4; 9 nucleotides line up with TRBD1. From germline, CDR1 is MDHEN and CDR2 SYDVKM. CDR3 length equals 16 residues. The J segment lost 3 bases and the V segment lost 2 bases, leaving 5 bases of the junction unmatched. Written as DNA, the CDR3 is TGTGCCAGCAGTTTACGACAGGGGGTAGGCAAAAACATTCAGTACTTC. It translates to CASSLRQGVGKNIQYF.

The CDR3 sequence: CASSLDRGIREQYF. For the CDR3, the DNA is TGTGCCAGCAGCTTAGATAGGGGTATTAGGGAGCAGTACTTC. V gene TRBV11-2 combines with J gene TRBJ2-7; perhaps TRBD1 as D (5 bases). This CDR3 has 14 residues. V was pared by 0 bases and J by 7 bases, with 13 bases between. Germline V gives CDR1 SGHAT, CDR2 FQNNGV. The complete variable domain, with remaining parts taken from reference TRBV11-2 and TRBJ2-7, reads EAGVAQSPRYKIIEKRQSVAFWCNPISGHATLYWYQQILGQGPKLLIQFQNNGVVDDSQLPKDRFSAERLKGVDSTLKIQPAKLEDSAVYLCASSLDRGIREQYFGPGTRLTVT.

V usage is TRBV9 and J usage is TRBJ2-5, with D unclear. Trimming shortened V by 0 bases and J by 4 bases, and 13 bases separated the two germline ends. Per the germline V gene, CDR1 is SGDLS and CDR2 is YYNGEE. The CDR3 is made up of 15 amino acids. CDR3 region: CASSVGVSPGETQYF. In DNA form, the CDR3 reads TGTGCCAGCAGCGTAGGGGTCTCCCCAGGAGAGACCCAGTACTTC.

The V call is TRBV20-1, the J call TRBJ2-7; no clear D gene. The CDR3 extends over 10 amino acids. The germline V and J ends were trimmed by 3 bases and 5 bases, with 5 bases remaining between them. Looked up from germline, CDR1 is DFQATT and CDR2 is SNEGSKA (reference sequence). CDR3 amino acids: CSASVNEQYF. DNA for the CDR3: TGCAGTGCTAGTGTTAACGAGCAGTACTTC.

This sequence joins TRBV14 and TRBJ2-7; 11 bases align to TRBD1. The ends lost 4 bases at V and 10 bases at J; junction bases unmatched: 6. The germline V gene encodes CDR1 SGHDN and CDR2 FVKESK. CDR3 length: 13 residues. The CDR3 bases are TGTGCCAGCAGCCCTCGGACAGGGGGCTTTCAGTACTTC. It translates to CASSPRTGGFQYF.

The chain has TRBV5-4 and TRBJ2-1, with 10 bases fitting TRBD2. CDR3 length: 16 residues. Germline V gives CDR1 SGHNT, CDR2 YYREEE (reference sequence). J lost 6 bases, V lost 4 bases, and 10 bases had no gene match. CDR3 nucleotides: TGTGCCAGCAGCGGGATAGCGGGAGGCCCCCTCAATGAGCAGTTCTTC. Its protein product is CASSGIAGGPLNEQFF. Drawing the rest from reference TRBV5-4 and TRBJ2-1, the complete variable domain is ETGVTQSPTHLIKTRGQQVTLRCSSQSGHNTVSWYQQALGQGPQFIFQYYREEENGRGNFPPRFSGLQFPNYSSELNVNALELDDSALYLCASSGIAGGPLNEQFFGPGTRLTVL.

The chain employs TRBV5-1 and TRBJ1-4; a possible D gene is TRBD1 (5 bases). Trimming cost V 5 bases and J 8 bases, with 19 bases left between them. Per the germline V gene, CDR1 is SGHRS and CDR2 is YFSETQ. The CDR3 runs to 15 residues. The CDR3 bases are TGCGCCAGCAGTCGGGCCCAGGGCCTTAAGGAAAAACTGTTTTTT. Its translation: CASSRAQGLKEKLFF.

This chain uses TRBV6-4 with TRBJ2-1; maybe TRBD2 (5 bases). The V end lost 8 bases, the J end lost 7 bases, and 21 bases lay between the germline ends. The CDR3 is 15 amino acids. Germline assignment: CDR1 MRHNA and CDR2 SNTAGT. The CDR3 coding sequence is TGTGCCAGCTCAGAAACTAGTTCGGCCGGTAATGAGCAGTTCTTC. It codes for CASSETSSAGNEQFF.

The CDR3 sequence: CASSSTGDQPQHF. The CDR3 DNA reads as TGTGCCAGCTCATCGACAGGGGATCAGCCCCAGCATTTT. The chain is built from TRBV18 and TRBJ1-5, with TRBD1 matching 8 bases. Germline trimming cut 5 bases from V and 5 bases from J; bases unmatched to any gene: 2. The length of the CDR3 is 13 residues. CDR1 and CDR2 from the germline V gene are KGHSH and LQKENI.

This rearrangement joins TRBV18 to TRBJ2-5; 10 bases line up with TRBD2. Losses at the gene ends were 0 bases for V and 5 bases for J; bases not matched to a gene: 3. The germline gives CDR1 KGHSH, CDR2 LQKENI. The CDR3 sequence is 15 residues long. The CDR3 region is CASSPPLAGVETQYF. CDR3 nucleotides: TGTGCCAGCTCACCACCCCTAGCGGGAGTTGAGACCCAGTACTTC.

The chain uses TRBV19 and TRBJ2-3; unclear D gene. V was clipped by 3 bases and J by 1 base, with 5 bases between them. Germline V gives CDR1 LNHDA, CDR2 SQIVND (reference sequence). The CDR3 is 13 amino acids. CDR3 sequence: CASSITGTDTQYF. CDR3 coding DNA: TGTGCCAGTAGTATCACAGGCACAGATACGCAGTATTTT.